The 8 T cell receptor beta chains below all came from one sample that was sequenced in a study of shared clonotypes between healthy human individuals (dated by TCRdb to 2018 to 2020). The library was obtained by the immunoSEQ multiplex PCR assay. Imported from immuneACCESS, the table was reduced by TCRdb to in-frame sequences with V and J called. These copies leave out some clones; in studies compared against another copy, an unresolved V gene accounts for under half, and the cause of the remainder is not known. The table for this sample lists roughly 1 million clones; about 84% of them were counted only once. The ten largest make up 0.5% to 0.6% of the sample. Sequenced input: memory CD4+ T cells from PBMCs. In the paper's terms, the cell subset or site label means: CD45RA-negative fraction. Every receptor here comes from a man younger than 35 in good health. Some clones in this sample may be carry-over from other donors' samples.

This clone was observed many times. The chain recombines TRBV19 with TRBJ2-7; TRBD1 is a possible D gene (6 bases). V lost 5 bases to trimming and J lost 1 base, with 18 bases between them. Germline CDR1 is LNHDA and CDR2 is SQIVND (reference sequence). The CDR3 runs 16 residues. This chain's CDR3 is CASSPWRTEASYEQYF. CDR3 DNA sequence: TGTGCCAGTAGTCCATGGCGGACAGAGGCATCCTACGAGCAGTACTTC.

The rearrangement uses TRBV6-5 and TRBJ1-1; D gene ambiguous. Germline assignment: CDR1 MNHEY and CDR2 SVGAGI. The V end was cut by 6 bases, the J end by 3 bases, with 17 bases between. The CDR3 is 15 residues long. CDR3 in amino acids: CASSRVLDEDTEAFF. As DNA, the CDR3 is TGTGCCAGCAGCCGGGTCCTCGATGAAGACACTGAAGCTTTCTTT.

Only a few counts were recorded for this clone. The gene calls are TRBV28 and TRBJ1-2; perhaps TRBD1 as D (5 bases). V was shortened by 3 bases and J by 4 bases, with 9 bases between the two germline ends. CDR3 size: 13 residues. Germline-derived CDR1 and CDR2 are MDHEN and SYDVKM. In DNA, the CDR3 is TGTGCCAGCAGTTTCGGGGCTGGCTATGGCTACACCTTC. Residues: CASSFGAGYGYTF.

The chain employs TRBV2 and TRBJ1-1, with a tentative D call TRBD1 (5 bases). This CDR3 comprises 13 residues. Germline V gene lookup returns CDR1 SNHLY and CDR2 FYNNEI. Deletions cut 5 bases from V and 4 bases from J, with 11 bases between. The CDR3 DNA reads as TGTGCCAGCAGTTTACAGGAGATCACTGAAGCTTTCTTT. It translates to CASSLQEITEAFF.

This rearrangement joins TRBV9 to TRBJ1-1; TRBD1 is a possible D gene (6 bases). CDR1 and CDR2 from the germline V gene are SGDLS and YYNGEE. Trimming removed 4 bases from V and 0 bases from J, with 16 bases in between. The CDR3 sequence is 16 residues long. CDR3 nucleotides: TGTGCCAGCAGCCTAGGGGGAGGGGCCATGAACACTGAAGCTTTCTTT. Protein sequence: CASSLGGGAMNTEAFF.

Note on this clone: Given a much more abundant clone one base away, this may be a read error. The same CDR3 can be traced to other DNA sequences in this sample. V gene TRBV28 combines with J gene TRBJ1-2; D not certain. Germline V gives CDR1 MDHEN, CDR2 SYDVKM. The CDR3 extends over 12 amino acids. V dropped 2 bases and J dropped 4 bases, with 5 bases sitting between them. In DNA, the CDR3 is TGTGCCAGCAGTTTAGCTAGCTATGGCTACACCTTC. This sequence encodes CASSLASYGYTF.

This clone has a single count. The chain combines TRBV29-1 with TRBJ2-3; D uncertain. The CDR3 has 14 residues. With 7 bases removed from V and 0 bases from J, the gap between germline ends came to 14 bases. CDR1 is SQVTM and CDR2 is ANQGSEA in the germline V gene. DNA for the CDR3: TGCAGCGCCCCATCGGAAGGGAGCACAGATACGCAGTATTTT. Protein sequence: CSAPSEGSTDTQYF.

This clone has a count of ten or more. This chain uses TRBV14 with TRBJ2-5; 7 nucleotides agree with TRBD2. The CDR3 is 13 residues long. With V trimmed by 1 base and J by 8 bases, 4 bases remained unmatched. The germline gives CDR1 SGHDN, CDR2 FVKESK. The CDR3 coding sequence is TGTGCCAGCAGCCAAGGGGCGGGGGATACCCAGTACTTC. Translating it yields CASSQGAGDTQYF.